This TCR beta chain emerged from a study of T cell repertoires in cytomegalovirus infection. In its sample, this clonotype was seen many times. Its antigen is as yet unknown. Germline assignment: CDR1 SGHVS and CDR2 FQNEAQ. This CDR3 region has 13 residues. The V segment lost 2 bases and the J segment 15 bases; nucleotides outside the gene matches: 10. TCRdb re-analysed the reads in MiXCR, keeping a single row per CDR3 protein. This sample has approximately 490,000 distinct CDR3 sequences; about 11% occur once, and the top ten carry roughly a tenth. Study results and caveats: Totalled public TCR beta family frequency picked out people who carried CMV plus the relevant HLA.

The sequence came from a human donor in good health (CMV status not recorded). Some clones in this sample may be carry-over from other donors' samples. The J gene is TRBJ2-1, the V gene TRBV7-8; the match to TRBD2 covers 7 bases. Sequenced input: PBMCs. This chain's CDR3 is CASSLRSRERGFF. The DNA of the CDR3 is TGTGCCAGCAGCTTAAGGTCGCGGGAGAGGGGGTTCTTC.